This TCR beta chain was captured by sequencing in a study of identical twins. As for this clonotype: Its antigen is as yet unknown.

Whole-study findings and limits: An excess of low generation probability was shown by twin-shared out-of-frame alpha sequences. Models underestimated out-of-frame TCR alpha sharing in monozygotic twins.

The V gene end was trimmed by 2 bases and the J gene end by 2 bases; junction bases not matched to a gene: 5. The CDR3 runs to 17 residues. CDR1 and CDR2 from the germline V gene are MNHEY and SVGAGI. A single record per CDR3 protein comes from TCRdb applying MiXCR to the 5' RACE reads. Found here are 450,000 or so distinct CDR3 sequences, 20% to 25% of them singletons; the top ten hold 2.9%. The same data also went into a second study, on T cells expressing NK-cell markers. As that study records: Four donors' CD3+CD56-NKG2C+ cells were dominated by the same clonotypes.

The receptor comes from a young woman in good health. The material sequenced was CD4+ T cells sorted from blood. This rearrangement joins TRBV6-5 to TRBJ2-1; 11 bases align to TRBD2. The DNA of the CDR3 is TGTGCCAGCAGTTACGCAACTAGCGGGAGCCCCTACAATGAGCAGTTCTTC. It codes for CASSYATSGSPYNEQFF.